This is a list of T cell receptor beta chains from one sample in a study of blood T cell repertoires in COVID-19. TCRdb's copy holds only in-frame clones and misses some; the assay was immunoSEQ multiplex PCR. The sample consists of 400,000 to 450,000 clones, roughly 89% of them appearing once. Material for sequencing was peripheral blood. These receptors were collected from a woman between 25 and 40 years old with active or convalescent COVID-19. Both conserved end residues are part of each CDR3. The order of the fields is V gene, J gene, clone size, D gene, CDR3 protein, CDR3 DNA. The D gene is left open where the match is weak. Not all rows give a size; the values are once, few, many and, for expanded clones, a class.

V gene: TRBV18; J gene: TRBJ2-3; clone size: NA; D gene: TRBD1; CDR3 protein: CASSPRGTGERTYTDTQYF; CDR3 DNA: TGTGCCAGCTCACCACGAGGTACAGGGGAGAGGACTTACACAGATACGCAGTATTTT
V gene: TRBV7-2; J gene: TRBJ2-7; clone size: once; D gene: NA; CDR3 protein: CASSLGQAFYEQYF; CDR3 DNA: TGTGCCAGCAGCTTAGGGCAGGCCTTCTACGAGCAGTACTTC
V gene: TRBV3-1/TRBV3-2; J gene: TRBJ1-1; clone size: NA; D gene: TRBD1; CDR3 protein: CASSPTGTINTEAFF; CDR3 DNA: TGTGCCAGCAGCCCGACAGGGACCATAAACACTGAAGCTTTCTTT
V gene: TRBV4-2; J gene: TRBJ1-2; clone size: NA; D gene: NA; CDR3 protein: CASSPQGQASTNYGYTF; CDR3 DNA: TGTGCCAGCAGCCCACAGGGCCAGGCCTCTACTAACTATGGCTACACCTTC
V gene: TRBV12-3/TRBV12-4; J gene: TRBJ2-5; clone size: NA; D gene: NA; CDR3 protein: CASSREETQYF; CDR3 DNA: TGTGCCAGCAGTCGTGAGGAGACCCAGTACTTC
V gene: TRBV4-2; J gene: TRBJ2-1; clone size: NA; D gene: TRBD2; CDR3 protein: CASSRLAGESSYNEQFF; CDR3 DNA: TGTGCCAGCAGCCGTCTAGCGGGGGAGTCCTCCTACAATGAGCAGTTCTTC
V gene: TRBV6-4; J gene: TRBJ1-1; clone size: NA; D gene: NA; CDR3 protein: CASRGPGRNTEAFF; CDR3 DNA: TGTGCCAGCAGAGGACCAGGGCGGAACACTGAAGCTTTCTTT
V gene: TRBV7-2; J gene: TRBJ1-2; clone size: NA; D gene: TRBD1; CDR3 protein: CASSETGAGGYGYTF; CDR3 DNA: TGTGCCAGCAGCGAAACAGGGGCTGGGGGCTATGGCTACACCTTC
V gene: TRBV10-2; J gene: TRBJ2-3; clone size: NA; D gene: TRBD2; CDR3 protein: CASVTSGDPDTQYF; CDR3 DNA: TGCGCCAGCGTTACTAGCGGGGACCCAGATACGCAGTATTTT
V gene: TRBV10-3; J gene: TRBJ1-3; clone size: NA; D gene: NA; CDR3 protein: CAITGQSSGNTIYF; CDR3 DNA: TGTGCCATAACAGGACAGAGCTCTGGAAACACCATATATTTT
V gene: TRBV2; J gene: TRBJ1-6; clone size: NA; D gene: TRBD1; CDR3 protein: CASSDTSGTGYNSPLHF; CDR3 DNA: TGTGCCAGCAGTGACACCAGCGGGACAGGGTATAATTCACCCCTCCACTTT
V gene: TRBV6-5; J gene: TRBJ1-2; clone size: NA; D gene: TRBD1; CDR3 protein: CASSDRGHYGYTF; CDR3 DNA: TGTGCCAGCAGCGACAGGGGCCACTATGGCTACACCTTC
V gene: TRBV6-5; J gene: TRBJ1-1; clone size: NA; D gene: NA; CDR3 protein: CASSWEGRTEAFF; CDR3 DNA: TGTGCCAGCAGTTGGGAGGGCAGAACTGAAGCTTTCTTT
V gene: TRBV24-1; J gene: TRBJ1-1; clone size: NA; D gene: TRBD1; CDR3 protein: CATSDRQGSEAFF; CDR3 DNA: TGTGCCACCAGTGACCGACAGGGTTCTGAAGCTTTCTTT
V gene: TRBV11-2; J gene: TRBJ1-2; clone size: once; D gene: TRBD1; CDR3 protein: CASSLDGWGRGTYGYTF; CDR3 DNA: TGTGCCAGCAGCTTAGATGGGTGGGGCAGGGGGACCTATGGCTACACCTTC
V gene: TRBV2; J gene: TRBJ1-6; clone size: NA; D gene: TRBD1; CDR3 protein: CASSEAFQGATNSPLHF; CDR3 DNA: TGTGCCAGCAGTGAAGCGTTCCAGGGGGCAACTAATTCACCCCTCCACTTT
V gene: TRBV4-2; J gene: TRBJ1-1; clone size: once; D gene: NA; CDR3 protein: CASSQDPDSHMNTEAFF; CDR3 DNA: TGTGCCAGCAGCCAAGACCCTGACAGCCACATGAACACTGAAGCTTTCTTT
V gene: TRBV5-6; J gene: TRBJ2-5; clone size: NA; D gene: NA; CDR3 protein: CASLANGDQETQYF; CDR3 DNA: TGTGCCAGCCTCGCGAACGGGGACCAAGAGACCCAGTACTTC
V gene: TRBV5-6; J gene: TRBJ1-4; clone size: NA; D gene: NA; CDR3 protein: CASSLSSGNEKLFF; CDR3 DNA: TGTGCCAGCAGCTTGTCCTCCGGGAATGAAAAACTGTTTTTT
V gene: TRBV6-5; J gene: TRBJ2-5; clone size: NA; D gene: NA; CDR3 protein: CASRAGQETQYF; CDR3 DNA: TGTGCCAGCAGAGCAGGGCAAGAGACCCAGTACTTC
V gene: TRBV7-9; J gene: TRBJ2-1; clone size: NA; D gene: NA; CDR3 protein: CASSRSTEQFF; CDR3 DNA: TGTGCCAGCAGCCGCAGTACGGAGCAGTTCTTC
V gene: TRBV19; J gene: TRBJ1-5; clone size: NA; D gene: NA; CDR3 protein: CASSRAPGGTPQHF; CDR3 DNA: TGTGCCAGTAGTAGGGCCCCGGGCGGGACGCCCCAGCATTTT
V gene: TRBV2; J gene: TRBJ2-2; clone size: NA; D gene: NA; CDR3 protein: CAGGTAVGTGELFF; CDR3 DNA: TGTGCCGGGGGGACAGCCGTTGGCACCGGGGAGCTGTTTTTT
V gene: TRBV5-4; J gene: TRBJ2-5; clone size: NA; D gene: TRBD1; CDR3 protein: CASSVGTGAGETQYF; CDR3 DNA: TGTGCCAGCAGCGTCGGGACAGGGGCCGGGGAGACCCAGTACTTC
V gene: TRBV5-4; J gene: TRBJ2-7; clone size: NA; D gene: TRBD2; CDR3 protein: CASSAGGLTYEQYF; CDR3 DNA: TGTGCCAGCAGCGCGGGGGGACTAACCTACGAGCAGTACTTC
V gene: TRBV7-2; J gene: TRBJ1-2; clone size: once; D gene: NA; CDR3 protein: CASSPDAQDYGYTF; CDR3 DNA: TGTGCCAGCAGTCCCGACGCCCAGGACTATGGCTACACCTTC
V gene: TRBV27; J gene: TRBJ2-4; clone size: NA; D gene: TRBD2; CDR3 protein: CASTGAGLAKNIQYF; CDR3 DNA: TGTGCCAGCACCGGAGCGGGACTAGCCAAAAACATTCAGTACTTC
V gene: TRBV5-1; J gene: TRBJ1-4; clone size: once; D gene: TRBD1; CDR3 protein: CASSQTGGYEKLFF; CDR3 DNA: TGCGCCAGCAGCCAGACAGGGGGTTATGAAAAACTGTTTTTT
V gene: TRBV6-4; J gene: TRBJ2-1; clone size: NA; D gene: TRBD2; CDR3 protein: CASSPGGLAGVPLNEQFF; CDR3 DNA: TGTGCCAGCAGCCCCGGGGGGCTAGCGGGAGTGCCACTCAATGAGCAGTTCTTC
V gene: TRBV24-1; J gene: TRBJ2-3; clone size: NA; D gene: NA; CDR3 protein: CATSDYKPGLRENTDTQYF; CDR3 DNA: TGTGCCACCAGTGATTATAAACCGGGACTCCGGGAGAACACAGATACGCAGTATTTT
V gene: TRBV3-1/TRBV3-2; J gene: TRBJ2-1; clone size: NA; D gene: NA; CDR3 protein: CASSPGLSSYNEQFF; CDR3 DNA: TGTGCCAGCAGCCCAGGGCTCAGCTCCTACAATGAGCAGTTCTTC
V gene: TRBV6-5; J gene: TRBJ1-1; clone size: NA; D gene: NA; CDR3 protein: CASREVGTEAFF; CDR3 DNA: TGTGCCAGCAGGGAGGTGGGAACTGAAGCTTTCTTT
V gene: TRBV11-2; J gene: TRBJ1-2; clone size: few; D gene: NA; CDR3 protein: CASSPSGRFYGYTF; CDR3 DNA: TGTGCCAGCAGCCCCTCGGGGAGATTCTATGGCTACACCTTC
V gene: TRBV19; J gene: TRBJ1-1; clone size: NA; D gene: NA; CDR3 protein: CASSKGQGFMNTEAFF; CDR3 DNA: TGTGCCAGTAGTAAGGGCCAGGGATTCATGAACACTGAAGCTTTCTTT
V gene: TRBV14; J gene: TRBJ2-3; clone size: NA; D gene: NA; CDR3 protein: CASSHSNLAPDTQYF; CDR3 DNA: TGTGCCAGCAGCCACTCTAATCTAGCCCCAGATACGCAGTATTTT
V gene: TRBV3-1/TRBV3-2; J gene: TRBJ1-4; clone size: NA; D gene: NA; CDR3 protein: CASSSIRAYGNEKLFF; CDR3 DNA: TGTGCCAGCAGCTCGATCAGGGCGTACGGTAATGAAAAACTGTTTTTT
V gene: TRBV2; J gene: TRBJ1-6; clone size: NA; D gene: NA; CDR3 protein: CASSEGGSNSPLHF; CDR3 DNA: TGTGCCAGCAGTGAGGGAGGGTCCAATTCACCCCTCCACTTT
V gene: TRBV6-1; J gene: TRBJ1-2; clone size: NA; D gene: NA; CDR3 protein: CASSELRAGFYGYTF; CDR3 DNA: TGTGCCAGCAGTGAATTAAGGGCAGGGTTCTATGGCTACACCTTC
V gene: TRBV6-2/TRBV6-3; J gene: TRBJ1-2; clone size: NA; D gene: NA; CDR3 protein: CASSYTRYGYTF; CDR3 DNA: TGTGCCAGCAGTTACACTCGCTATGGCTACACCTTC